This T cell receptor (beta chain) is drawn from a study of blood T cell repertoires in COVID-19. Germline V lookup: CDR1 MGHDK, CDR2 SYGVNS. The CDR3 has 15 residues. The trim removed 2 bases at V and 5 bases at J, leaving 9 bases unmatched. Enrollees, about 18 to 95 years old, lived in about two dozen US areas. Clones were sequenced by immunoSEQ multiplex PCR, and TCRdb holds only the in-frame ones, with some missing. Among approximately 200,000 clones, roughly four fifths were seen once, and the ten largest hold 12%. This clone has more than one count but fewer than ten. The gene calls are TRBV25-1 and TRBJ2-7, with 7 nucleotides matching TRBD1. Sequencing was done on a sample of PBMCs or T cells enriched from blood (not recorded which). The TCR comes from a man aged 35 to 55 who had recovered from COVID-19. The CDR3 nucleotides are TGTGCCAGCAGTGAAGTCGGTGACAGGGCGCACGAGCAGTACTTC. Translating it yields CASSEVGDRAHEQYF.